This T cell receptor beta chain stems from a study of cytomegalovirus exposure and HLA in healthy donors (dated by TCRdb to about 2017). For context, the study as a whole: An earlier analysis of 587 of the donors reported under 300 Gb of sequence data and 117 million unique TCR beta sequences obtained from roughly 170 million T cells. About 280 gigabases of sequencing data and around 80 million unique TCR sequences made up an early release that covered nearly 650 HLA-typed donors. Among the roughly 390 genotyped donors, approximately 81% belonged to the genetic ancestry cluster associated with self-reported Caucasian donors. The study aimed to test whether signatures of past pathogen exposure could be identified by cataloging public T cell receptors. The study profiled the T cell repertoires of about 640 subjects by immunosequencing and related them to cytomegalovirus serostatus. In addition to the first cohort of approximately 650 subjects, a separate validation cohort of 130 or so different subjects was used. High-throughput TCR immunosequencing, statistical association of individual TCRs with disease status, and machine learning were combined to predict cytomegalovirus infection status. A later analysis re-analyzed previously published TCR beta repertoires from roughly 630 donors and added high-resolution HLA genotyping to study TCR occurrence patterns. In the later analysis, no new phenotypic data were used to find candidate immune exposures; instead, reliance was placed on TCR beta sequences and their occurrence across donors. An earlier analysis of nearly 600 of the donors applied high-throughput TCR beta sequencing to assess whether each TCR beta V gene segment acted as functional or pseudogenic. Donor age, sex, ethnicity and CMV serostatus were compiled alongside the repertoire data. A later genetic analysis used genome-wide SNP genotypes for about 60% of the roughly 700 donors, treating that subset as a discovery cohort. Every repertoire in the discovery cohort had been generated on one and the same sequencing platform. HLA typing included class I and class II loci at four-digit resolution. Typing coverage differed by locus: A, B, C, DRB1 and DQB1 were typed in about 620-630 donors, DQA1 in 500 to 550, DPA1 in nearly 610, and DPB1 in approximately 450. Because of strong linkage in the cohort, five DR-DQ haplotypes were treated as single units for association and clustering. On average, over 200,000 unique TCR beta nucleotide sequences were sequenced per donor among 350 to 400 genotyped donors of the cohort, with roughly 18% of those sequences being non-productive.

V trim: 7 bases; J trim: 12 bases; unmatched bases: 18. Via the germline V gene (reference sequence), CDR1 is LNHDA and CDR2 SQIVND. From its cysteine to its phenylalanine, the CDR3 spans 17 amino acids. Only the CDR3 DNA stays, 51 bases, in frame from base 1. This clone was counted only a few times. The antigen this receptor binds is unknown. No much larger clone exists at a distance of one base, and base qualities are not known. Library construction relied on the immunoSEQ multiplex PCR assay. For the multiplex PCR, a mixture combining 60 forward primers for TCR Vbeta segments and 13 reverse primers for TCR Jbeta segments was used. The CDR3 region of rearranged TCR beta genes was amplified from genomic DNA with a multiplex PCR assay. The amplified TCR beta libraries were sequenced on the Illumina HiSeq System as 87-base-pair reads. The original methods were these. In a later analysis, tens of millions of unique TCR beta chains were counted across the 690 or so repertoires, and around 11 million of these chains were shared by at least two donors. Raw reads were error-corrected and collapsed into unique sequences by a nearest-neighbor algorithm in which closely related sequences were merged to remove PCR and sequencing errors. V, D and J gene segments were assigned by aligning CDR3 sequences to IMGT reference sequences. For a sequence to be retained, a match of at least six nucleotides was required to both a V gene segment and a J gene segment. Rearrangements were called productive when the CDR3 lacked stop codons and stayed in frame with V and J; all others were non-productive. CDR3 was defined according to IMGT convention as the region running from the second conserved V-encoded cysteine to the conserved J-encoded phenylalanine. The earlier analysis of about 590 of the donors excluded sequences that lacked an unambiguous match to a single V gene segment. An earlier analysis of a few hundred of the donors called V segments functional above 56.7% productive rearrangements and segregating when the between-donor standard deviation exceeded 5%. To diagnose cytomegalovirus status from the catalog of TCR beta chain sequences, a statistical classification framework was built. V and J gene assignment, in a later analysis, came from comparing TCR nucleotide sequences with IMGT/GENE-DB human TR gene sequences. In a later analysis, CDR3 sequences and most-parsimonious VDJ recombination scenarios were assigned using the TCRdist pipeline. In a later analysis, every TCR beta chain was defined by the combination of its CDR3 amino acid sequence and its V-gene family, and reads without a unique V-gene family were dropped. In a later analysis, 450 to 600 highly shared, low-generation-probability nucleotide sequences were removed to address suspected cross-contamination and a sequencing artifact. A later analysis calculated a clonal expansion index for each public chain from normalized within-repertoire ranks of inferred template counts. A later analysis computed generation probabilities with a VDJ recombination model fitted to out-of-frame rearrangements, and checked the results against IGoR. In a later analysis, hypergeometric tests were used to score TCR-TCR, TCR-HLA and TCR-CMV co-occurrence, with a repertoire-size bias correction applied to TCR pairs. To estimate false discovery rates, a later analysis permuted the HLA or CMV assignments 20 times. In a later analysis, co-occurring TCRs were grouped with DBSCAN, and TCRdist sequence similarity was added when clustering was performed within HLA-allele-positive subsets. For co-occurrence clustering, repertoires with fewer than 30,000 or more than 120,000 public chains were excluded, along with about five repertoires with anomalous nucleotide sharing. Sourced from immuneACCESS, this table was stored by TCRdb with only in-frame sequences that have V and J called. A share of the clones is absent; for the studies checked, an unresolved V gene accounts for under half, and the remainder has no known explanation. V, J and clone size are taken as reported in that table, and D and trimming were inferred from the DNA itself. The sample table shows about 150,000 clones, and approximately 81% are seen once. More than 4% of the sample belongs to the ten largest clones.

Summary of the overall study and its limitations: In both the original and validation cohorts, the classifier was reported to diagnose cytomegalovirus status with high specificity and sensitivity. In a later analysis, most CMV-associated TCR beta chains were found to appear HLA-restricted, with HLA associations seemingly driven largely by CMV exposure. In a later analysis, several top co-occurrence clusters were reported to appear linked to parvovirus B19, influenza, CMV and Epstein-Barr virus. The sequencing pipeline was judged likely to have produced a cluster of highly shared sequence variants as a technical artifact. Some IMGT-functional V segments, including TRBV6-2 and TRBV6-3, could not be told apart with the 87-base-pair reads, so those segments were excluded. A further reported finding was that TCR beta sequences accurately predicted the HLA-A and HLA-B alleles for most subjects in the first cohort. The authors suggested that the approach could potentially be extended to other disease states and immunological phenotypes. Strong co-occurrence of HLA alleles, especially DR and DQ, made assigning TCR associations to individual alleles difficult. Because counts were too low, 15 to 20 rarely observed V segments, including chromosome 9 orphons, were left out of the earlier analysis of roughly 600 of the donors. A later genetic analysis associated a missense DCLRE1C variant with V-gene and J-gene trimming of TCR beta chains, and an independent cohort replicated the association. Because HLA typing was missing for some donors at each locus, association tests included only the typed subset. This cohort had only TCR beta chains sequenced, and the lack of alpha or paired-chain data limited which features could be detected. A few of the identified cytomegalovirus-associated TCR beta chains were confirmed in vitro to be specific for cytomegalovirus antigens. According to a later genetic analysis, donors in an Asian-associated ancestry cluster had fewer N-insertions in productive TCRs than the approximately 670-donor mean. In a later analysis, the rate of TCR association differed among HLA loci, with DRB1 alleles having the most associated TCRs and HLA-C alleles having the fewest. Linkage disequilibrium might explain the correlated functional status among segregating V segments, but an unknown experimental factor could not be excluded. A total of some 180 TCR beta chains were listed by the study as associated with cytomegalovirus. The presence/absence analyses assumed that sequencing depth was roughly uniform across donors, and that assumption may not be true. For the cohort, immune exposure information was limited to CMV serostatus. A later analysis associated approximately 17,000 TCR beta sequences with specific HLA alleles at a false discovery rate of 0.05. In a later analysis, HLA-associated TCR beta chains were found to be more clonally expanded and to have lower generation probabilities than equally common non-associated chains. Broadly in line with IMGT annotations, most TCR beta V segments showed up in productive rearrangements about 87% or about 30% of the time in an earlier analysis of some 590 of the donors. Most TCR sequences were observed very rarely across donors, whereas some public TCRs were present in many individuals.

The cohort was made up of about 610 healthy bone marrow donors. Cohort members were all nominally healthy when sampled, although unrecorded immune exposures were likely present. The donor tested CMV seropositive and was one of the 289 seropositive cohort members. Every donor gave a peripheral blood sample, and the peripheral blood mononuclear cells from that sample were used for TCR beta sequencing. The Qiagen DNeasy Blood Extraction Kit was used to extract genomic DNA from the blood cell samples. Input material: PBMCs. This sequence originates from a woman between 40 and 50 years old in good health and CMV-seropositive. In this chain, TRBV19 is recombined with TRBJ2-1, with 13 junctional bases fitting TRBD2. The nucleotides read TGTGCCAGTATGGGTGCGGTCTCGGGGACTAGCGGGATGGGGCAGTTCTTC. It codes for CASMGAVSGTSGMGQFF.